Below, 9 T cell receptor beta chains from the same sample are listed, as sequenced in a study of shared clonotypes between healthy human individuals. The repertoire was sequenced with immunoSEQ multiplex PCR; TCRdb's copy has only in-frame clones and lacks some. The sample includes millions of clones, over 85% of them seen just once. The material sequenced was naive CD4+ T cells sorted from blood. Subset in this sample: CD45RA+ positively selected. The source is a man aged 18 to 30 in good health.

This chain uses TRBV2 with TRBJ1-1; 7 positions agree with TRBD1. The CDR3 sequence is 13 residues long. V was pared by 11 bases and J by 1 base, with 7 bases of the junction left unmatched. Germline-derived CDR1 and CDR2 are SNHLY and FYNNEI. CDR3 residues: CASRGEANTEAFF. The CDR3 DNA reads TGTGCCTCCAGGGGGGAAGCGAACACTGAAGCTTTCTTT.

With respect to this clone: Sequence at one end of the junction differs from germline and may be a read error. The chain combines TRBV28 with TRBJ2-4; 7 bases map to TRBD1. The CDR3 runs to 14 residues. Looked up from germline, CDR1 is MDHEN and CDR2 is SYDVKM. CDR3 in DNA: TGTGCCAGCAGTTCCCCGGGACAGCGCACCAACAGGGACTTC. This gives the protein CASSSPGQRTNRDF.

Remarks on this clone: Given a much more abundant clone one base away, this may be a read error. Other nucleotide sequences in the sample specify the same CDR3. The chain combines TRBV18 with TRBJ2-2; D remains ambiguous. This CDR3 comprises 13 residues. From germline, CDR1 is KGHSH and CDR2 LQKENI. Deletions cut 1 base from V and 1 base from J, with 1 base between. In nucleotides, the CDR3 is TGTGCCAGCTCACCACTGAACACCGGGGAGCTGTTTTTT. This gives the protein CASSPLNTGELFF.

The chain combines TRBV5-1 with TRBJ1-3; D might be TRBD1 (5 bases). Trimming shortened V by 0 bases and J by 0 bases, and 13 bases separated the two germline ends. The CDR3 runs 17 residues. CDR1 SGHRS and CDR2 YFSETQ come from the germline V gene. This CDR3 reads CASSLGSGRNSGNTIYF. Written as DNA, the CDR3 is TGCGCCAGCAGCTTGGGGTCGGGACGGAACTCTGGAAACACCATATATTTT.

In regard to this clone: The sample holds other DNA sequences that translate to the same CDR3. The genes are TRBV6-1 and TRBJ1-2; maybe TRBD1 (5 bases). Germline V gene lookup returns CDR1 MNHNS and CDR2 SASEGT. This CDR3 has 12 amino acids. V was clipped by 3 bases and J by 8 bases, with 10 bases between them. CDR3 region: CASSESGLGYTF. The CDR3 region has the DNA TGTGCCAGCAGTGAGTCGGGGCTAGGCTACACCTTC.

The chain couples TRBV9 to TRBJ2-1; 8 nucleotides match TRBD2. Trimming cost V 2 bases and J 0 bases; bases outside gene matches: 4. The length of the CDR3 is 16 residues. CDR1 is SGDLS and CDR2 is YYNGEE in the germline V gene. The CDR3 here is CASSVDSGASYNEQFF. The CDR3 DNA is TGTGCCAGCAGCGTGGATAGCGGGGCCTCCTACAATGAGCAGTTCTTC.

This rearrangement joins TRBV6-4 to TRBJ2-2; the D gene is possibly TRBD1 (5 bases). The germline gives CDR1 MRHNA, CDR2 SNTAGT. V was cut by 6 bases and J by 1 base, with 9 bases left in between. The CDR3 has 14 residues. The CDR3 is CASSPDRNTGELFF. In nucleotides, the CDR3 is TGTGCCAGCAGCCCTGACAGGAACACCGGGGAGCTGTTTTTT.

The table lists this clone with a count of one. The V and J genes are TRBV4-3 and TRBJ2-1, with 13 bases fitting TRBD2. The junction had 5 bases not matched to a gene; V was cut back by 0 bases and J by 9 bases. Germline-derived CDR1 and CDR2 are LGHNA and YSLEER. The CDR3 length is 16 residues. Here the CDR3 reads CASSQDPLAGGGEQFF. The CDR3 coding sequence is TGCGCCAGCAGCCAAGATCCACTAGCGGGAGGGGGTGAGCAGTTCTTC.

The V gene is TRBV5-1, the J gene TRBJ1-1; 9 bases fit TRBD1. The junction had 5 bases not matched to a gene; V was cut back by 4 bases and J by 4 bases. The CDR3 consists of 14 residues. Germline V gives CDR1 SGHRS, CDR2 YFSETQ. CDR3 amino acids: CASSPTDRGTEAFF. CDR3 in DNA: TGCGCCAGCAGCCCGACGGACAGGGGCACTGAAGCTTTCTTT.